The 10 T cell receptor beta chains reported below all come from one sample, sequenced in a study of CD8+ T cells in alopecia areata. Sequencing relied on a cDNA template that was reverse transcribed from extracted RNA. The repertoire was sequenced with immunoSEQ multiplex PCR; TCRdb's copy has only in-frame clones and lacks some. Here the sample spans more than 200,000 clones, approximately 47% being singletons. The treatment was: oral pan-JAK inhibitor, 5-10 mg twice daily. The specimen was CD4+ T cells sorted from blood, collected between weeks 36 and 40, from a patient treated with tofacitinib. These TCRs come from a human donor with alopecia areata.

The table lists this clone with a few counts. The V and J genes are TRBV2 and TRBJ2-2, with 9 bases lining up with TRBD1. With V trimmed by 6 bases and J by 2 bases, 4 bases remained unmatched. From germline, CDR1 is SNHLY and CDR2 FYNNEI. The CDR3 covers 15 residues. In DNA form, the CDR3 reads TGTGCCAGCAGGGGACAGGGATTCAACACCGGGGAGCTGTTTTTT. Amino acid sequence: CASRGQGFNTGELFF.

This clone was seen once. The chain links TRBV5-6 to TRBJ2-1; D may be TRBD2 (5 bases). V lost 0 bases and J 10 bases, leaving 8 bases between the germline ends. Germline assignment: CDR1 SGHDT and CDR2 YYEEEE. The CDR3 extends over 12 amino acids. Here the CDR3 DNA reads TGTGCCAGCAGCTTGGGGAGGACCGAGCAGTTCTTC. Translated, it gives CASSLGRTEQFF.

This clone was counted between two and nine times. The chain combines TRBV5-1 with TRBJ2-2, with a tentative D call TRBD1 (6 bases). Trimming removed 7 bases from V and 0 bases from J, with 13 bases in between. Per germline, CDR1 SGHRS and CDR2 YFSETQ. The CDR3 has 15 amino acids. The CDR3 sequence: CASFRTGPNTGELFF. The CDR3 nucleotides read TGCGCCAGCTTCCGAACAGGGCCGAACACCGGGGAGCTGTTTTTT.

In this sample, this clone turned up once. V gene TRBV29-1 combines with J gene TRBJ1-1; 7 bases map to TRBD1. The germline V gene has CDR1 SQVTM and CDR2 ANQGSEA. The CDR3 has 12 amino acids. V was pared by 4 bases and J by 10 bases, with 9 bases of the junction left unmatched. CDR3 in amino acids: CSVVGTEVAAFF. In DNA form, the CDR3 reads TGCAGCGTTGTTGGGACAGAGGTGGCAGCTTTCTTT.

The CDR3 DNA reads TGTGCCTGGAGTGTAAACTGGGAGAAACTGTTTTTT. Protein: CAWSVNWEKLFF. The V call is TRBV30, the J call TRBJ1-4; D gene unclear. The length of the CDR3 is 12 residues. V was cut by 0 bases and J by 11 bases, with 10 bases left in between. Germline CDR1 and CDR2: GTSNPN and SVGIG (reference sequence).

In its sample, this clone was seen a few times. The gene calls are TRBV29-1 and TRBJ2-1, with TRBD2 as a possible D gene (6 bases). Trimming took off 7 bases at V and 7 bases at J, with 17 bases between the two ends. Germline CDR1 is SQVTM and CDR2 is ANQGSEA. The CDR3 totals 13 residues. This CDR3 reads CSAEVLAGNEQFF. For the CDR3, the DNA is TGCAGCGCAGAGGTACTAGCCGGAAATGAGCAGTTCTTC.

The chain is built from TRBV4-1 and TRBJ2-5, with 7 bases lining up with TRBD1. V shed 1 base and J 0 bases; nucleotides not matched to a gene: 5. There are 16 residues in the CDR3. Germline V gene data show CDR1 as MGHRA and CDR2 as YSYEKL. CDR3 sequence: CASSQGTGEYQETQYF. Here the CDR3 DNA reads TGCGCCAGCAGCCAAGGGACAGGAGAGTACCAAGAGACCCAGTACTTC.

This clone was seen more than once but under ten times. The rearrangement uses TRBV21-1 and TRBJ2-4; TRBD1 is the table's D call, not checked against the DNA. TRBV21-1 constitutes a pseudogene. This CDR3 spans 17 amino acids. The CDR3 bases are TGTGCCAGCAGCATCCGCCCGGGACAGGGGGCCAAAAACATTCAGTACTTC. This encodes CASSIRPGQGAKNIQYF.

The chain recombines TRBV7-8 with TRBJ2-7; TRBD2 matches 11 bases. V gave up 5 bases and J gave up 0 bases; unmatched junction bases: 6. The V gene's germline CDR1 is SGHVS and CDR2 FQNEAQ. The CDR3 runs to 16 residues. The CDR3 protein is CASSRGLAENSYEQYF. Here the CDR3 DNA reads TGTGCCAGCAGCCGGGGACTAGCGGAAAACTCCTACGAGCAGTACTTC.

This clone appeared a few times. This chain links TRBV6-5 with TRBJ1-1, with D maybe TRBD1 (5 bases). This CDR3 region has 14 residues. Germline CDR1 and CDR2: MNHEY and SVGAGI. V lost 0 bases to trimming and J lost 0 bases, with 5 bases between them. The CDR3: CASSYSTVNTEAFF. The DNA of the CDR3 is TGTGCCAGCAGTTACTCGACAGTGAACACTGAAGCTTTCTTT.